These 28 T cell receptor beta chains originate from one sample sequenced in a study of technical replicates of blood from a handful of donors. Using immunoSEQ multiplex PCR, the repertoire was profiled, and TCRdb retains in-frame clones only, with some absent. The sample lists roughly 92,000 clones, 85% to 95% seen once, with approximately 0.36% in the top ten. Sequencing was done on a sample of T cells isolated from PBMCs. The receptors were sampled from a human donor in good health.

The V call is TRBV12-5, the J call TRBJ1-2, with 11 bases identical to TRBD1. Germline-derived CDR1 and CDR2 are LGHNT and FRNRAP. The CDR3 has 17 residues. V dropped 2 bases and J dropped 8; count of bases not matched to a gene: 13. Here the CDR3 reads CASGLRLYPGQGVGYTF. CDR3 nucleotides: TGTGCTAGTGGTTTGCGATTATATCCGGGACAGGGGGTGGGCTACACCTTC.

This chain connects TRBV19 to TRBJ1-2; D unresolved. The germline V and J ends were trimmed by 3 bases and 3 bases, with 5 bases remaining between them. CDR1 LNHDA and CDR2 SQIVND come from the germline V gene (reference sequence). This CDR3 contains 12 residues. CDR3 sequence (DNA): TGTGCCAGTAGTATGGCAGACTATGGCTACACCTTC. Encoded protein: CASSMADYGYTF.

The rearrangement joins TRBV4-2 to TRBJ1-1; D is uncertain. V gave up 1 base and J gave up 2 bases, with 8 bases separating them. This CDR3 contains 14 residues. Germline assignment: CDR1 LGHNA and CDR2 YNFKEQ. CDR3 DNA sequence: TGTGCCAGCAGCCAAGGTCTCAGTAACACTGAAGCTTTCTTT. Translation: CASSQGLSNTEAFF.

This chain links TRBV7-9 with TRBJ1-2; 7 bases fit TRBD1. Germline V gene sequence: CDR1 SEHNR, CDR2 FQNEAQ (reference sequence). V dropped 3 bases and J dropped 1; count of bases not matched to a gene: 5. There are 15 residues in the CDR3. The CDR3 nucleotides read TGTGCCAGCAGCTTGGGGGACAGCCATAACTATGGCTACACCTTC. Translation: CASSLGDSHNYGYTF.

J is TRBJ1-5 and V is TRBV19; TRBD1 might be the D (6 bases). Germline V gene data show CDR1 as LNHDA and CDR2 as SQIVND (reference sequence). The V end was cut by 0 bases, the J end by 5 bases, with 17 bases between. The CDR3 consists of 17 residues. CDR3 in amino acids: CASSIERVGGADQPQHF. CDR3 DNA sequence: TGTGCCAGTAGTATAGAGAGGGTCGGGGGGGCCGATCAGCCCCAGCATTTT.

V is TRBV11-2 and J is TRBJ2-7; TRBD2 matches at 9 bases. Germline assignment: CDR1 SGHAT and CDR2 FQNNGV. V shed 2 bases, J shed 1 base, and the junction held 0 bases outside the gene matches. The CDR3 runs 14 residues. For the CDR3, the DNA is TGTGCCAGCAGCTTAACTAGCGGGTCCTACGAGCAGTACTTC. Protein: CASSLTSGSYEQYF.

The chain combines TRBV19 with TRBJ2-7; 7 positions match TRBD2. From germline, CDR1 is LNHDA and CDR2 SQIVND (reference sequence). This CDR3 is built from 15 residues. V was pared by 4 bases and J by 6 bases, with 12 bases of the junction left unmatched. The CDR3 DNA is TGTGCCAGTAGTAGGGCGAGGGCGGGAGATGGCGAGCAGTACTTC. Translated: CASSRARAGDGEQYF. The full variable domain, with the rest looked up from reference TRBV19 and TRBJ2-7, is DGGITQSPKYLFRKEGQNVTLSCEQNLNHDAMYWYRQDPGQGLRLIYYSQIVNDFQKGDIAEGYSVSREKKESFPLTVTSAQKNPTAFYLCASSRARAGDGEQYFGPGTRLTVT.

The chain employs TRBV23-1 and TRBJ2-1; 8 nucleotides match TRBD2. TRBV23-1 is treated as an ORF (open reading frame) with a function not yet certain. This CDR3 has 14 residues. Trimming removed 5 bases from V and 6 bases from J; junction bases left unmatched: 6. Here the CDR3 reads CASSGLAGPNEQFF. The CDR3, as DNA: TGCGCCAGCAGTGGCCTAGCGGGTCCCAATGAGCAGTTCTTC.

The V call is TRBV2, the J call TRBJ2-1; 14 bases line up with TRBD2. Per the germline V gene, CDR1 is SNHLY and CDR2 is FYNNEI. The CDR3 has 19 residues. V dropped 5 bases and J dropped 0; count of bases not matched to a gene: 9. CDR3 bases: TGTGCCAGCAGTACTCCGGGACTAGCGGGAGTTAGCTCCTACAATGAGCAGTTCTTC. This encodes CASSTPGLAGVSSYNEQFF.

V usage is TRBV11-3 and J usage is TRBJ2-5; D is unresolved. The CDR3 is 13 amino acids. Germline values: CDR1 SGHNT, CDR2 YENEEA. V gave up 0 bases and J gave up 4 bases, with 6 bases separating them. The CDR3, as DNA: TGTGCCAGCAGCTTAGACCCTACAGAGACCCAGTACTTC. This codes for CASSLDPTETQYF.

The V gene is TRBV2, the J gene TRBJ2-7; possible D gene TRBD1, 6 bases. The V and J ends lost 10 bases and 7 bases respectively, with 23 bases between them. The CDR3 has 14 amino acids. Germline loops: CDR1 SNHLY, CDR2 FYNNEI. This CDR3 reads CAIQLKTGKEEQYF. The DNA for the CDR3 is TGTGCCATCCAACTTAAAACAGGGAAGGAAGAGCAGTACTTC.

The chain couples TRBV19 to TRBJ1-4; 7 nucleotides agree with TRBD1. This CDR3 region has 13 residues. V lost 10 bases to trimming and J lost 4 bases; unmatched junction nucleotides: 6. The germline gives CDR1 LNHDA, CDR2 SQIVND (reference sequence). For the CDR3, the DNA is TGTGCCACCGAGGACAGGATTAATGAAAAACTGTTTTTT. Amino acids: CATEDRINEKLFF.

The gene calls are TRBV5-1 and TRBJ2-5; D might be TRBD1 (5 bases). This CDR3 is built from 13 residues. Trimming removed 3 bases from V and 3 bases from J, with 9 bases in between. CDR1 and CDR2 from the germline V gene are SGHRS and YFSETQ. The chain's CDR3 is CASSSPGKETQYF. As DNA, the CDR3 is TGCGCCAGCAGCTCCCCAGGGAAAGAGACCCAGTACTTC.

The gene calls are TRBV19 and TRBJ2-2; 8 nucleotides align to TRBD2. The germline gives CDR1 LNHDA, CDR2 SQIVND (reference sequence). The ends lost 2 bases at V and 6 bases at J; junction bases unmatched: 11. The CDR3 is 17 amino acids. The CDR3 DNA sequence: TGTGCCAGTAGTATAAGGGCCACTAGCGGTGGTCCCGGGGAGCTGTTTTTT. Translation: CASSIRATSGGPGELFF.

The genes are TRBV7-3 and TRBJ2-2; 9 bases map to TRBD2. The V and J ends lost 4 bases and 4 bases, in that order; junction bases with no gene match: 4. The CDR3 extends over 15 amino acids. Germline CDR1 and CDR2: SGHTA and FQGTGA. The CDR3 loop is CASSSSTSGTGELFF. In nucleotides, the CDR3 is TGTGCCAGCAGCTCTTCGACTAGCGGCACCGGGGAGCTGTTTTTT.

The rearrangement joins TRBV29-1 to TRBJ1-2, with D tentatively TRBD1 (5 bases). V lost 4 bases to trimming and J lost 2 bases, with 17 bases between them. The germline gives CDR1 SQVTM, CDR2 ANQGSEA. This CDR3 is 15 amino acids long. CDR3 DNA: TGCAGCGTTGGCGTTAGCGGGACCGCGAACTATGGCTACACCTTC. It yields the protein CSVGVSGTANYGYTF.

The CDR3: CASQAGTGTLGLSEAFF. The CDR3 DNA is TGTGCCAGCCAGGCGGGGACAGGGACATTGGGACTGTCTGAAGCTTTCTTT. The chain uses TRBV19 and TRBJ1-1; TRBD1 matches 9 bases. V lost 9 bases to trimming and J lost 6 bases; unmatched junction nucleotides: 20. CDR3 length equals 17 residues. The V gene's germline CDR1 is LNHDA and CDR2 SQIVND (reference sequence).

The V and J genes are TRBV27 and TRBJ1-5; 9 nucleotides match TRBD1. V shed 6 bases, J shed 5 bases, and the junction held 11 bases outside the gene matches. CDR3 length equals 16 residues. Looked up from germline, CDR1 is MNHEY and CDR2 is SMNVEV (reference sequence). CDR3 DNA sequence: TGTGCCAGCAGGGGTGGATTGGGACAGGGCGATCAGCCCCAGCATTTT. Translating it yields CASRGGLGQGDQPQHF.

The rearrangement joins TRBV5-1 to TRBJ1-1; maybe TRBD1 (5 bases). The germline CDR1 and CDR2 sequences are SGHRS and YFSETQ. The CDR3 spans 14 residues. Trimming pared 0 bases from V and 3 bases from J, leaving 9 bases between. The CDR3 DNA follows: TGCGCCAGCAGCTTGGATCCCAGGGACACTGAAGCTTTCTTT. Amino acids: CASSLDPRDTEAFF.

The rearrangement links TRBV15 to TRBJ2-1; D unresolved. CDR3 length: 14 residues. Germline V gives CDR1 LNHNV, CDR2 YYDKDF (reference sequence). V was pared by 1 base and J by 2 bases, with 6 bases between. In nucleotides, the CDR3 is TGTGCCACCAGCAGAGTAGTGCCCTACAATGAGCAGTTCTTC. Its protein product is CATSRVVPYNEQFF.

The rearrangement uses TRBV6-5 and TRBJ1-1, with D unresolved. Germline V gene sequence: CDR1 MNHEY, CDR2 SVGAGI. The ends were cut back, 9 bases at V and 11 bases at J, with 16 bases in the middle. The CDR3 has 11 amino acids. CDR3 amino acids: CASIQSGIAFF. The CDR3 nucleotides are TGTGCCAGTATACAGTCGGGGATTGCTTTCTTT.

The rearrangement uses TRBV5-6 and TRBJ1-2; D call uncertain. V was pared by 0 bases and J by 1 base, with 4 bases between. The CDR3 contains 13 residues. CDR1 is SGHDT and CDR2 is YYEEEE in the germline V gene. The CDR3 sequence: CASSLASNYGYTF. The CDR3 DNA reads as TGTGCCAGCAGCTTGGCCAGTAACTATGGCTACACCTTC.

This rearrangement joins TRBV30 to TRBJ2-7, with 16 nucleotides matching TRBD2. The CDR3 loop spans 16 amino acids. Germline CDR1 and CDR2: GTSNPN and SVGIG (reference sequence). With V trimmed by 8 bases and J by 2 bases, 9 bases remained unmatched. The CDR3 nucleotides read TGTGCCGGCACGGGACTAGCGGGAGGGGATCCCTACGAGCAGTACTTC. Protein sequence: CAGTGLAGGDPYEQYF.

This chain joins TRBV27 and TRBJ2-2, with no clear D. Trimming left V 6 bases short and J 2 bases short, with 7 bases between. The germline V gene has CDR1 MNHEY and CDR2 SMNVEV (reference sequence). The CDR3 loop spans 13 amino acids. The CDR3 DNA reads TGTGCCAGCAGACCTATCAACACCGGGGAGCTGTTTTTT. Translation: CASRPINTGELFF.

The chain carries TRBV4-1 and TRBJ2-7, with D possibly being TRBD2 (7 bases). CDR1 is MGHRA, CDR2 YSYEKL, per germline. The CDR3 covers 14 residues. The germline V and J ends were trimmed by 4 bases and 7 bases, with 17 bases remaining between them. CDR3 amino acids: CASSPRREQGEQYF. The DNA for the CDR3 is TGCGCCAGCAGCCCCCGGCGGGAGCAGGGGGAGCAGTACTTC.

The V call is TRBV27, the J call TRBJ2-2; the D gene is possibly TRBD2 (5 bases). CDR1 is MNHEY, CDR2 SMNVEV, per germline (reference sequence). V was trimmed by 2 bases and J by 4 bases, leaving 11 bases between them. This CDR3 has 15 amino acids. In DNA, the CDR3 is TGTGCCAGCAGTTTAACATTAGGGAGCACCGGGGAGCTGTTTTTT. It encodes CASSLTLGSTGELFF.

The V call is TRBV6-1, the J call TRBJ2-3, with TRBD2 matching over 10 bases. CDR3 length equals 14 residues. Germline loops: CDR1 MNHNS, CDR2 SASEGT. Unmatched junction bases numbered 7, after V lost 5 bases and J lost 8 bases. CDR3 coding DNA: TGTGCCAGCAGTCCTACTAGCGGGACCGGTACGCAGTATTTT. It encodes CASSPTSGTGTQYF.

The J gene is TRBJ1-2, the V gene TRBV5-8, with TRBD1 as a possible D gene (5 bases). There are 15 residues in the CDR3. In germline, CDR1 is SGHTS, CDR2 YDEGEE. The V and J ends lost 1 base and 6 bases respectively, with 16 bases between them. The CDR3 DNA is TGTGCCAGCAGCTTGAGAGACGGGAGGGGTGATGGCTACACCTTC. This sequence encodes CASSLRDGRGDGYTF.